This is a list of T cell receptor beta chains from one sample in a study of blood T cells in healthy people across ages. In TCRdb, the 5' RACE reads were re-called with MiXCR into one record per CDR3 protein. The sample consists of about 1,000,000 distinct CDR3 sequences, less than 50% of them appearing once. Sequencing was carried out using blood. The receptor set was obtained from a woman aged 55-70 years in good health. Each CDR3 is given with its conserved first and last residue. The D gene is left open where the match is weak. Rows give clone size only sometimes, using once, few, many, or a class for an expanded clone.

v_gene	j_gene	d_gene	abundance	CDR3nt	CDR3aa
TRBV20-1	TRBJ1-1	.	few	TGCAGTGCTCCTACGACGGGTACCAACACTGAAGCTTTCTTT	CSAPTTGTNTEAFF
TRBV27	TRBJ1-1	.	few	TGTGCCAGCAGTCCGACAGACACCAACACTGAAGCTTTCTTT	CASSPTDTNTEAFF
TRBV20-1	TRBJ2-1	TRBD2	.	TGCAGTGCTATCGGCGTAGCGGGAGAGGGGAATGAGCAGTTCTTC	CSAIGVAGEGNEQFF
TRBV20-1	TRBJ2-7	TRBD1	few	TGCAGTGCTAGATCCTTGGACAGGAGCTCCTACGAGCAGTACTTC	CSARSLDRSSYEQYF
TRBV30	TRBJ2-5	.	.	TGTGCCTGGAAGTCGCCAGGTTACTATGAGCAGTACTTC	CAWKSPGYYEQYF
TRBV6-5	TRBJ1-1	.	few	TGTGCCAGCAGTTACTCGACACAGGGAGAAACTGAAGCTTTCTTT	CASSYSTQGETEAFF
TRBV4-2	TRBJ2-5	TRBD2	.	TGTGCCAGCAGCCCCAGTCGCGGGGGGACGCAAGAGACCCAGTACTTC	CASSPSRGGTQETQYF
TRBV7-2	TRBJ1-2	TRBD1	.	TGTGCCAGCAGCCCGGACAGGGCGGTGAGGAATGGCTACACCTTC	CASSPDRAVRNGYTF
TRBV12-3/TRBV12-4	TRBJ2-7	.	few	TGTGCCAGCAGTTTAATTGCGGTCTACGAGCAGTACTTC	CASSLIAVYEQYF
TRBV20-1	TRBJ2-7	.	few	TGCAGTGCTAGTGGGGATAACCCTAGCGAATACTACGAGCAGTACTTC	CSASGDNPSEYYEQYF
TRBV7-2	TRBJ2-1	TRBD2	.	TGTGCCAGCAGATTTGCCTCGGGAGGGGCTGGAAATGAGCAGTTCTTC	CASRFASGGAGNEQFF
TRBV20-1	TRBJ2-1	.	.	TGCAGTGCTAGCGACCCACGGGAGTCTTGGAATGAGCAGTTCTTC	CSASDPRESWNEQFF
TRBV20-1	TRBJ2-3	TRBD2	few	TGCAGTGCCCCAGGACTAGCGGGAGGGTTAAGCACAGATACGCAGTATTTT	CSAPGLAGGLSTDTQYF
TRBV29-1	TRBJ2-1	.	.	TGCAGCGTTGATGGCCTGACGGTCTACAATGAGCAGTTCTTC	CSVDGLTVYNEQFF
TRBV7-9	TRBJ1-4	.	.	TGTGCCAGCAGCCAAGGACAGAATGAAAAACTGTTTTTT	CASSQGQNEKLFF
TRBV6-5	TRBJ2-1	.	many	TGTGCCAGCACCCCACGACAGTCCGACTACAATGAGCAGTTCTTC	CASTPRQSDYNEQFF
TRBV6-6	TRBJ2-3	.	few	TGTGCCAGCAGTTACTGGGTAGATACGCAGTATTTT	CASSYWVDTQYF
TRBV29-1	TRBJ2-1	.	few	TGCAGCGTTGACAGGTCAAATGAGCAGTTCTTC	CSVDRSNEQFF
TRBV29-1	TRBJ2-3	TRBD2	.	TGCAGCGTTGATACCCTAGCGGGGCACACAGATACGCAGTATTTT	CSVDTLAGHTDTQYF
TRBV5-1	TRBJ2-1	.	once	TGCGCCAGCAAACTAGGAGCCTTCAATGAGCAGTTCTTC	CASKLGAFNEQFF